Shown below are 29 T cell receptor beta chains from a single sample sequenced in a study of cytomegalovirus exposure and HLA in healthy donors. With 60 Vbeta and 13 Jbeta primers, the PCR was carried out. Clones were sequenced by immunoSEQ multiplex PCR, and TCRdb holds only the in-frame ones, with some missing. The repertoire holds about 120,000 clones, with around 68% as singletons. Sequenced material: PBMCs. The source of these receptors is a man aged 35-49 years in good health and CMV-seropositive.

The chain uses TRBV5-8 and TRBJ1-3; tentatively, D is TRBD1 (6 bases). The CDR3 runs to 15 residues. Germline V gene lookup returns CDR1 SGHTS and CDR2 YDEGEE. V was pared by 4 bases and J by 0 bases, with 11 bases between. In DNA form, the CDR3 reads TGTGCCAGCAGCACGACAGGATTCTCTGGAAACACCATATATTTT. Amino acid sequence: CASSTTGFSGNTIYF.

The J gene is TRBJ2-3, the V gene TRBV9; 10 bases align to TRBD1. The CDR3 is made up of 16 amino acids. Germline trimming cut 3 bases from V and 6 bases from J; bases unmatched to any gene: 10. The germline CDR1 and CDR2 sequences are SGDLS and YYNGEE. The CDR3 loop is CASSARTGGVVDTQYF. For the CDR3, the DNA is TGTGCCAGCAGCGCGAGGACAGGGGGGGTTGTGGATACGCAGTATTTT.

The CDR3 DNA sequence: TGTGCCAGCAACACAGGGGGCTATAACACCGGGGAGCTGTTTTTT. Encoded protein: CASNTGGYNTGELFF. The rearrangement links TRBV9 to TRBJ2-2; TRBD1 agrees at 9 bases. CDR1 is SGDLS, CDR2 YYNGEE, per germline. With V trimmed by 6 bases and J by 2 bases, 5 bases remained unmatched. The CDR3 spans 15 residues.

V is TRBV30 and J is TRBJ1-1; TRBD1 matches at 7 bases. Germline V lookup: CDR1 GTSNPN, CDR2 SVGIG (reference sequence). V gave up 3 bases and J gave up 12 bases; unmatched junction bases: 10. The CDR3 spans 12 residues. DNA of the CDR3: TGTGCCTGGAGCCCCACAGGGGCGACGCCTTTCTTT. Its protein product is CAWSPTGATPFF.

This chain links TRBV4-1 with TRBJ2-7; 8 nucleotides agree with TRBD2. Germline lookup yields CDR1 MGHRA and CDR2 YSYEKL. This CDR3 spans 16 amino acids. The ends lost 0 bases at V and 0 bases at J; junction bases unmatched: 4. In DNA form, the CDR3 reads TGCGCCAGCAGCCAAGAGGCGGGGGGCGTCTCCTACGAGCAGTACTTC. Residues: CASSQEAGGVSYEQYF.

The rearrangement links TRBV5-4 to TRBJ1-3; D might be TRBD1 (5 bases). Germline values: CDR1 SGHNT, CDR2 YYREEE (reference sequence). The CDR3 contains 15 residues. The V and J ends lost 0 bases and 2 bases respectively, with 9 bases between them. Here the CDR3 reads CASSLVGAAGNTIYF. In nucleotides, the CDR3 is TGTGCCAGCAGCTTGGTAGGGGCGGCTGGAAACACCATATATTTT.

The table lists this clone with a count of one. The rearrangement uses TRBV11-3 and TRBJ2-2; 9 bases match TRBD1. The CDR3 loop spans 13 amino acids. Germline assignment: CDR1 SGHNT and CDR2 YENEEA. Trimming took 5 bases from V and 6 from J; bases not matched to a gene: 1. The CDR3 region is CASSRDRAGELFF. The DNA for the CDR3 is TGTGCCAGCAGCCGGGACAGGGCCGGGGAGCTGTTTTTT. Full variable domain (outside the CDR3, taken from reference TRBV11-3 and TRBJ2-2): EAGVVQSPRYKIIEKKQPVAFWCNPISGHNTLYWYLQNLGQGPELLIRYENEEAVDDSQLPKDRFSAERLKGVDSTLKIQPAELGDSAVYLCASSRDRAGELFFGEGSRLTVL.

The chain uses TRBV6-1 and TRBJ1-2; TRBD1 is a possible D gene (6 bases). Germline V gene sequence: CDR1 MNHNS, CDR2 SASEGT. The CDR3 consists of 12 residues. V lost 6 bases and J lost 7, with 12 bases in between. The CDR3 coding sequence is TGTGCCAGCAGGGCGACAGGTTTTGGCTACACCTTC. Encoded protein: CASRATGFGYTF.

This chain connects TRBV6-5 to TRBJ1-2, with D unclear. V was trimmed by 0 bases and J by 5 bases, leaving 7 bases between them. The CDR3 is 13 residues long. Germline V CDR1 and CDR2: MNHEY, SVGAGI. CDR3: CASSYSAIYGYTF. The CDR3 region has the DNA TGTGCCAGCAGTTACTCGGCAATTTATGGCTACACCTTC.

The chain links TRBV7-3 to TRBJ2-1, with 7 bases matching TRBD1. CDR3 length equals 15 residues. Germline CDR1 is SGHTA and CDR2 is FQGTGA. With 5 bases clipped from V and 8 bases from J, the junction kept 12 bases outside the gene matches. CDR3 residues: CASSLQGSSIDEQFF. The CDR3 DNA follows: TGTGCCAGCAGCCTACAGGGGAGTTCAATCGATGAGCAGTTCTTC.

The gene calls are TRBV5-4 and TRBJ2-3; 12 bases line up with TRBD2. Germline loops: CDR1 SGHNT, CDR2 YYREEE (reference sequence). V gave up 2 bases and J gave up 9 bases; unmatched junction bases: 7. The CDR3 totals 15 residues. This chain's CDR3 is CASSFEASGRATQYF. Written as DNA, the CDR3 is TGTGCCAGCAGCTTCGAAGCTAGCGGGAGGGCGACGCAGTATTTT. The full variable domain, rest sourced from reference TRBV5-4 and TRBJ2-3, is ETGVTQSPTHLIKTRGQQVTLRCSSQSGHNTVSWYQQALGQGPQFIFQYYREEENGRGNFPPRFSGLQFPNYSSELNVNALELDDSALYLCASSFEASGRATQYFGPGTRLTVL.

This clone was seen a handful of times. This chain connects TRBV5-5 to TRBJ1-4, with D possibly being TRBD1 (6 bases). CDR3 size: 13 residues. Germline V CDR1 and CDR2: SGHKS, YYEKEE (reference sequence). V was pared by 1 base and J by 8 bases, with 9 bases between. CDR3 nucleotides: TGTGCCAGCAGCTTGTCAGGGGAAGAAAAACTGTTTTTT. It codes for CASSLSGEEKLFF.

This rearrangement joins TRBV11-2 to TRBJ2-5; weak D call: TRBD1 (6 bases). Germline-derived CDR1 and CDR2 are SGHAT and FQNNGV. Trimming pared 1 base from V and 4 bases from J, leaving 10 bases between. This CDR3 region has 14 residues. CDR3 loop: CASSLGLGAETQYF. CDR3 nucleotides: TGTGCCAGCAGCTTAGGGTTGGGGGCAGAGACCCAGTACTTC. Looking up the rest from reference TRBV11-2 and TRBJ2-5 gives the full variable domain: EAGVAQSPRYKIIEKRQSVAFWCNPISGHATLYWYQQILGQGPKLLIQFQNNGVVDDSQLPKDRFSAERLKGVDSTLKIQPAKLEDSAVYLCASSLGLGAETQYFGPGTRLLVL.

V is TRBV6-8 and J is TRBJ1-4, with D possibly TRBD1 on 6 matching bases. CDR1 is MNHGY, CDR2 SAAAGT, per germline. This CDR3 contains 15 residues. V was cut by 2 bases and J by 17 bases, with 24 bases left in between. CDR3 nucleotides: TGTGCCAGCAGTTACCTGAACAGGGATCAGGGTCGTTCCTTTTTT. Translating gives CASSYLNRDQGRSFF.

The chain is built from TRBV19 and TRBJ1-2, with 7 bases lining up with TRBD1. This CDR3 contains 17 residues. CDR1 LNHDA and CDR2 SQIVND come from the germline V gene (reference sequence). J was trimmed by 8 bases and V by 6 bases; bases with no gene match: 21. For the CDR3, the DNA is TGTGCCAGTAGGCCCGCGGGATCCGGGACAGCCCTCGGGGGCTACACCTTC. This encodes CASRPAGSGTALGGYTF.

The V call is TRBV5-1, the J call TRBJ2-6; 7 nucleotides align to TRBD2. Trimming removed 2 bases from V and 2 bases from J; junction bases left unmatched: 10. The germline V gene encodes CDR1 SGHRS and CDR2 YFSETQ. The CDR3 covers 18 residues. Here the CDR3 reads CASSFGLGGATGANVLTF. In nucleotides, the CDR3 is TGCGCCAGCAGCTTCGGCCTGGGAGGGGCTACTGGGGCCAACGTCCTGACTTTC.

With respect to this clone: One end of the junction varies from germline; a read error may be responsible. The chain has TRBV2 and TRBJ1-2, with a tentative D call TRBD1 (6 bases). Germline V gene lookup returns CDR1 SNHLY and CDR2 FYNNEI. The CDR3 sequence is 16 residues long. The CDR3 nucleotides are TGTGCCAGCAGTCGACGACGATCCGGGACAAACTATAGCTACACCTTC. This sequence encodes CASSRRRSGTNYSYTF.

The chain recombines TRBV7-2 with TRBJ1-1, with TRBD1 as a possible D gene (6 bases). The CDR3 is made up of 15 amino acids. Deletions cut 4 bases from V and 5 bases from J, with 17 bases between. Germline V gene sequence: CDR1 SGHTA, CDR2 FQGNSA. CDR3 DNA: TGTGCCAGCAGCTCGGGACAAAAGCGAATAACTGAAGCTTTCTTT. This encodes CASSSGQKRITEAFF.

The gene calls are TRBV10-3 and TRBJ2-6; 11 positions agree with TRBD1. The CDR3 consists of 17 residues. The J segment lost 0 bases and the V segment lost 4 bases, leaving 2 bases of the junction unmatched. Germline V gene data show CDR1 as ENHRY and CDR2 as SYGVKD. CDR3 sequence reads: CAISAGTGGSGANVLTF. CDR3 DNA: TGTGCCATCAGTGCCGGGACAGGGGGCTCTGGGGCCAACGTCCTGACTTTC.

The chain combines TRBV4-3 with TRBJ1-1; D may be TRBD1 (6 bases). From germline, CDR1 is LGHNA and CDR2 YSLEER. V was shortened by 4 bases and J by 3 bases, with 18 bases between the two germline ends. The CDR3 contains 16 residues. The CDR3 coding sequence is TGCGCCAGCAGCCGCCTTTTTGACAGGCCCTACACTGAAGCTTTCTTT. Its translation: CASSRLFDRPYTEAFF.

The chain couples TRBV11-2 to TRBJ2-3, with TRBD2 identical over 9 bases. The V gene end was trimmed by 1 base and the J gene end by 5 bases; junction bases not matched to a gene: 10. The CDR3 runs 17 residues. Germline V gene lookup returns CDR1 SGHAT and CDR2 FQNNGV. This CDR3 is CASSLAPSGKREDTQYF. DNA for the CDR3: TGTGCCAGCAGCTTAGCGCCTAGCGGGAAGAGGGAAGATACGCAGTATTTT.

The chain uses TRBV7-2 and TRBJ2-5; 11 bases match TRBD2. The CDR3 covers 15 residues. Trimming removed 0 bases from V and 5 bases from J; junction bases left unmatched: 2. Germline assignment: CDR1 SGHTA and CDR2 FQGNSA. The CDR3, as DNA: TGTGCCAGCAGCTTAGCTAGCGGGAGGGTGGAGACCCAGTACTTC. It translates to CASSLASGRVETQYF.

The CDR3 DNA reads as TGTGCTAGTGGCCCCGGACAGCTTACCGGGGAGCTGTTTTTT. Translating it yields CASGPGQLTGELFF. The chain combines TRBV12-5 with TRBJ2-2, with D possibly TRBD1 on 6 matching bases. Looked up from germline, CDR1 is LGHNT and CDR2 is FRNRAP. This CDR3 is 14 amino acids long. V was shortened by 6 bases and J by 5 bases, with 13 bases between the two germline ends.

The V call is TRBV6-6, the J call TRBJ2-5; 7 bases are shared with TRBD1. V shed 5 bases and J 7 bases; nucleotides not matched to a gene: 16. The germline gives CDR1 MNHNY, CDR2 SVGAGI (reference sequence). The CDR3 consists of 16 residues. CDR3 DNA: TGTGCCAGCAGTCCCAAAGGGGGACAGAGAAGAGCGACCCAGTACTTC. Encoded protein: CASSPKGGQRRATQYF.

The chain joins TRBV5-6 to TRBJ1-5; no clear D. This CDR3 has 14 amino acids. The V and J ends lost 5 bases and 1 base respectively, with 10 bases between them. The V gene's germline CDR1 is SGHDT and CDR2 YYEEEE. CDR3 loop: CASSDYASNQPQHF. The CDR3 coding sequence is TGTGCCAGCAGTGATTACGCGAGCAATCAGCCCCAGCATTTT.

This clone was observed a handful of times. The chain combines TRBV7-2 with TRBJ2-2, with 7 bases identical to TRBD2. Germline CDR1 and CDR2: SGHTA and FQGNSA. This CDR3 has 15 amino acids. V dropped 5 bases and J dropped 5; count of bases not matched to a gene: 8. For the CDR3, the DNA is TGTGCCAGCAGCCCTCTTGCGGGAGAGACCGGGGAGCTGTTTTTT. Residues: CASSPLAGETGELFF.

The CDR3 sequence: CASSYSAPQAGNTIYF. CDR3 nucleotide sequence: TGTGCCAGCAGTTACTCGGCCCCTCAGGCGGGAAACACCATATATTTT. This chain connects TRBV6-5 to TRBJ1-3; D gene uncertain. The CDR3 loop spans 16 amino acids. Trimming cost V 0 bases and J 4 bases, with 13 bases left between them. Germline V gene sequence: CDR1 MNHEY, CDR2 SVGAGI.

The chain joins TRBV4-2 to TRBJ2-1; 10 nucleotides match TRBD2. V lost 6 bases to trimming and J lost 12 bases; unmatched junction nucleotides: 11. This CDR3 contains 14 residues. CDR1 and CDR2 (germline): LGHNA, YNFKEQ. The CDR3 is CASSPNLAGDRQFF. Here the CDR3 DNA reads TGTGCCAGCAGTCCCAACCTAGCGGGAGATAGGCAGTTCTTC.

The chain has TRBV5-6 and TRBJ1-5, with D possibly being TRBD1 (5 bases). This CDR3 comprises 16 residues. Germline values: CDR1 SGHDT, CDR2 YYEEEE. V dropped 0 bases and J dropped 7 bases, with 17 bases sitting between them. CDR3 coding DNA: TGTGCCAGCAGCTTGGGGTTCGGGGGGATAGGGCAGCCCCAGCATTTT. Its translation is CASSLGFGGIGQPQHF.